This T cell receptor beta chain is drawn from a study of technical replicates of blood from a few donors. CDR1 and CDR2 from the germline V gene are GTSNPN and SVGIG (reference sequence). The CDR3 is made up of 13 amino acids. V lost 3 bases and J lost 5; bases outside the gene matches: 1. Sequencing was performed with immunoSEQ multiplex PCR; in TCRdb, only in-frame clones are kept and a portion is missing. This table has tens of thousands of clones, roughly 95% appearing once. The rearrangement uses TRBV30 and TRBJ2-1, with 10 bases identical to TRBD2. The sample comprised T cells isolated from PBMCs. The receptor comes from a human donor in good health. The DNA of the CDR3 is TGTGCCTGGAGAAGCGGGAGGGACAATGAGCAGTTCTTC. This translates into CAWRSGRDNEQFF.